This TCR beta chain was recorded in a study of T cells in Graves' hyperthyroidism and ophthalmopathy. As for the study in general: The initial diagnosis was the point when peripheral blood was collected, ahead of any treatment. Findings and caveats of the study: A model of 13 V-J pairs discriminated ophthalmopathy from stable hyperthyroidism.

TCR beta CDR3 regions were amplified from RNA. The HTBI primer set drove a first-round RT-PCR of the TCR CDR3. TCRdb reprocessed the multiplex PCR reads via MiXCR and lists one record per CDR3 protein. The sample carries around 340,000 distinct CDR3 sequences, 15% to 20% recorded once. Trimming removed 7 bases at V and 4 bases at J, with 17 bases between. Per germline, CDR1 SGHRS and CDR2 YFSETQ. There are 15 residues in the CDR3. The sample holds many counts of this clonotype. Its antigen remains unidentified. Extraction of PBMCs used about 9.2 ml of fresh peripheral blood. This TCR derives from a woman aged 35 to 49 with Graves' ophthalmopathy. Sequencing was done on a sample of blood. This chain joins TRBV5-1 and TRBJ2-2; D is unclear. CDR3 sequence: CASSVNEVGTGELFF. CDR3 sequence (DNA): TGCGCCAGCTCAGTGAACGAGGTGGGCACCGGGGAGCTGTTTTTT.